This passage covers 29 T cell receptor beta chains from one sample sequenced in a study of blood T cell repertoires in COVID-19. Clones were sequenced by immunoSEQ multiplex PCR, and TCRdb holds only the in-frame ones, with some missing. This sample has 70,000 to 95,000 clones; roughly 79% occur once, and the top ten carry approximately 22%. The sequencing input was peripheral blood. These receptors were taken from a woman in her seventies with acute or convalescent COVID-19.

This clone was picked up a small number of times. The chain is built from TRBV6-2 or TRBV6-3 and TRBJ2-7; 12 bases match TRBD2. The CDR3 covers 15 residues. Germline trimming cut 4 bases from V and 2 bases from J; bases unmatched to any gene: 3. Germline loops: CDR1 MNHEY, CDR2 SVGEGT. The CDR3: CASSSRLAGAYEQYF. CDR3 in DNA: TGTGCCAGCAGTTCCCGACTAGCGGGAGCCTACGAGCAGTACTTC.

The CDR3 DNA reads TGTGCCAGCAGCCCCACCCGGACTAGCGTCAATGAGCAGTTCTTC. Encoded protein: CASSPTRTSVNEQFF. This chain uses TRBV7-9 with TRBJ2-1; 9 bases map to TRBD2. V shed 5 bases and J 6 bases; nucleotides not matched to a gene: 8. The germline V gene encodes CDR1 SEHNR and CDR2 FQNEAQ (reference sequence). This CDR3 has 15 residues.

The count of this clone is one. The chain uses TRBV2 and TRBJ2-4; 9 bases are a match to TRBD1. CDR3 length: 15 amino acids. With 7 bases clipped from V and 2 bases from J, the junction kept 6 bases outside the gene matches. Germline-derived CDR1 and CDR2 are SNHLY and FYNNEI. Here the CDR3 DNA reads TGTGCCAGCATAGACAGGGGGTTGTCCAAAAACATTCAGTACTTC. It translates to CASIDRGLSKNIQYF.

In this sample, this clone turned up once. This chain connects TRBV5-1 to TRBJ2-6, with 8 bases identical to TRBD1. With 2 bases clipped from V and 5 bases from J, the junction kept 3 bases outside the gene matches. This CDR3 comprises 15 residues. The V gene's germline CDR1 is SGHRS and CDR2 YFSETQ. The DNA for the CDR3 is TGCGCCAGCAGCTTACAGGGGGAGTGGGCCAACGTCCTGACTTTC. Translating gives CASSLQGEWANVLTF.

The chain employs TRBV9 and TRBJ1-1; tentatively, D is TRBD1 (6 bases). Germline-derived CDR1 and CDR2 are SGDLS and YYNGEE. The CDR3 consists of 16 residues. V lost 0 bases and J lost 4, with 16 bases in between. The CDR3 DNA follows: TGTGCCAGCAGCGTAGTGAGGGGGTATGGTGGCACTGAAGCTTTCTTT. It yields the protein CASSVVRGYGGTEAFF.

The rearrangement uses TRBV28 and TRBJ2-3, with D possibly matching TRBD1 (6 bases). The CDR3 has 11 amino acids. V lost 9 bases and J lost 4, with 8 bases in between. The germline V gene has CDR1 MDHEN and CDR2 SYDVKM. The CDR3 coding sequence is TGTGCCAGTGCAGGGGCAGATACGCAGTATTTT. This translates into CASAGADTQYF.

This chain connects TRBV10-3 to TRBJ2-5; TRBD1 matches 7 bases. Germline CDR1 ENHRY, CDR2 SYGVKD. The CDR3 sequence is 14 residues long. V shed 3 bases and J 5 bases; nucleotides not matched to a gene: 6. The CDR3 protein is CAISEGGARETQYF. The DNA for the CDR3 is TGTGCCATCAGTGAAGGGGGCGCAAGGGAGACCCAGTACTTC.

CDR3 coding DNA: TGTGCCAGCAGTTACTTCGGGACAGGGGGTTCCGGGGAGCTGTTTTTT. Translating it yields CASSYFGTGGSGELFF. The rearrangement joins TRBV6-6 to TRBJ2-2; the match to TRBD1 covers 11 bases. Losses at the gene ends were 1 base for V and 6 bases for J; bases not matched to a gene: 4. The germline V gene has CDR1 MNHNY and CDR2 SVGAGI (reference sequence). The CDR3 length is 16 residues.

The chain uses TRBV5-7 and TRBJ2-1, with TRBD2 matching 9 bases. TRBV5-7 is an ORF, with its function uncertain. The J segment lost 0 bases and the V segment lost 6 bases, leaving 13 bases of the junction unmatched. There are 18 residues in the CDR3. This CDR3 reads CASTLGSGRVGSYNEQFF. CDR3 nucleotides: TGTGCCAGCACCTTAGGTAGCGGGAGAGTTGGCTCCTACAATGAGCAGTTCTTC.

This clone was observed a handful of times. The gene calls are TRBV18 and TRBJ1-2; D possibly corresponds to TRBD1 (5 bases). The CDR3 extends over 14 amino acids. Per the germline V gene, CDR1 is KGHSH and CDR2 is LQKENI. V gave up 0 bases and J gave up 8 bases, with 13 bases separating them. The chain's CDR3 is CASSPPKGYIGYTF. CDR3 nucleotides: TGTGCCAGCTCACCACCGAAGGGGTATATCGGCTACACCTTC.

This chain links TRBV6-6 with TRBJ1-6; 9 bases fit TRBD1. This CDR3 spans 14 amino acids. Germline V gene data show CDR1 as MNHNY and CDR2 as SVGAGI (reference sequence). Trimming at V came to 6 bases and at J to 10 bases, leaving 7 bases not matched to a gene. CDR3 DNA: TGTGCCAGCAGCAAGGGACAGGGCGGATCACCCCTCCACTTT. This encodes CASSKGQGGSPLHF.

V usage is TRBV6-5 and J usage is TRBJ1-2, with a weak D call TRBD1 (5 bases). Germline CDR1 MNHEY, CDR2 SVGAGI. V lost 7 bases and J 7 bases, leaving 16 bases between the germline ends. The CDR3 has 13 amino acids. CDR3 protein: CASNEQGQGGYTF. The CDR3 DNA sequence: TGTGCCAGCAACGAGCAGGGCCAAGGTGGCTACACCTTC.

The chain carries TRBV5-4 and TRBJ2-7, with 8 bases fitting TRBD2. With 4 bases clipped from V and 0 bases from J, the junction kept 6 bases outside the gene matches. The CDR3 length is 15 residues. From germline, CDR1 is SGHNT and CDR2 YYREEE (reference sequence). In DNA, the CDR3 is TGTGCCAGCAGCCCCCGGGAGGGAAGCTCCTACGAGCAGTACTTC. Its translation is CASSPREGSSYEQYF.

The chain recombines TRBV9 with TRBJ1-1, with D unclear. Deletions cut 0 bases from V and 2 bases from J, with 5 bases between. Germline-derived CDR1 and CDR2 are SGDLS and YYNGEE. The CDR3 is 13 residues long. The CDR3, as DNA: TGTGCCAGCAGCGTAGAGAGAAACACTGAAGCTTTCTTT. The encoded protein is CASSVERNTEAFF.

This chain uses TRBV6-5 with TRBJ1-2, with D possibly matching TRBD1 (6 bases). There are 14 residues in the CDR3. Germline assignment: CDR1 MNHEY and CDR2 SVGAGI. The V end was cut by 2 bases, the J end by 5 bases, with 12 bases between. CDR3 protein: CASSYRGQTYGYTF. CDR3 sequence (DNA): TGTGCCAGCAGTTACCGCGGACAGACTTATGGCTACACCTTC.

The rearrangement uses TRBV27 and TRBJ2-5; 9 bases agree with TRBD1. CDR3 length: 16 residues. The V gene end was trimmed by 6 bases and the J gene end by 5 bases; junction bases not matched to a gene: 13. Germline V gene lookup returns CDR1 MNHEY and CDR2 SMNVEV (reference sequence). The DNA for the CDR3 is TGTGCCAGCAGGGGGGCAGGGACAGGGAAAAGGGAGACCCAGTACTTC. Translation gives CASRGAGTGKRETQYF.

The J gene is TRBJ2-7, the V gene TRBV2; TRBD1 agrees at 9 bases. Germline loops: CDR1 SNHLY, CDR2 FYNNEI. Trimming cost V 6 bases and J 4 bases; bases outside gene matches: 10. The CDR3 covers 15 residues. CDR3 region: CASRQIPGQGYEQYF. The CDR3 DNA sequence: TGTGCCAGCAGGCAAATACCGGGACAGGGTTACGAGCAGTACTTC.

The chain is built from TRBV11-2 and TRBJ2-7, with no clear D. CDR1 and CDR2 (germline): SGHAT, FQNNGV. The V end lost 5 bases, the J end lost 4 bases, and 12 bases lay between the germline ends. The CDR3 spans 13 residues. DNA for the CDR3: TGTGCCAGCAGCCCCTACCCCCCTTACGAGCAGTACTTC. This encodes CASSPYPPYEQYF.

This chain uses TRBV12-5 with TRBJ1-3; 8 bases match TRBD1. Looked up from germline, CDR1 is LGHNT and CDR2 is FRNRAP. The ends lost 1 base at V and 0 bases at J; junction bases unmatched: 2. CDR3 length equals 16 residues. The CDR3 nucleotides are TGTGCTAGTGGTTTGGGACAGGGGAGCTCTGGAAACACCATATATTTT. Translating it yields CASGLGQGSSGNTIYF.

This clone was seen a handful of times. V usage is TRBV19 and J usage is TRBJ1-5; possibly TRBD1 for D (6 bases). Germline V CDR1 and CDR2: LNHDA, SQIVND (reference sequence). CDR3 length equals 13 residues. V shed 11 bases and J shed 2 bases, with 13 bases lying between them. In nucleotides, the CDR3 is TGTGCCGCCCAACAGGGAGGCAATCAGCCCCAGCATTTT. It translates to CAAQQGGNQPQHF.

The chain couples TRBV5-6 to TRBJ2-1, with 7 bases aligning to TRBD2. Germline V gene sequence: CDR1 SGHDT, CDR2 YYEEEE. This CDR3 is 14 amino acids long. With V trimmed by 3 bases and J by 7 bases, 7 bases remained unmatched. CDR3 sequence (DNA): TGTGCCAGCAGCTACCGGACTAGTTTTAATGAGCAGTTCTTC. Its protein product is CASSYRTSFNEQFF.

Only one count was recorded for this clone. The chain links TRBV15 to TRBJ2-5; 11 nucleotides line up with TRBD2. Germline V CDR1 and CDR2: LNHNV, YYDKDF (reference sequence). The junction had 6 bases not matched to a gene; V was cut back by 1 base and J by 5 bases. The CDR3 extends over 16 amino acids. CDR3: CATSRGRLAGMETQYF. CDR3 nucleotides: TGTGCCACCAGCAGAGGACGACTAGCGGGAATGGAGACCCAGTACTTC.

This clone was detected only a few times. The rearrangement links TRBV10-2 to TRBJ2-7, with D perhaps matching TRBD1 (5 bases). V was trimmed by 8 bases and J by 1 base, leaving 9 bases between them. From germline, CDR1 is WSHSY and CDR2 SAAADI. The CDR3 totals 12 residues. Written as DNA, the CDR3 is TGCGCCAGCCGTTCAGGGTCCTACGAGCAGTACTTC. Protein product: CASRSGSYEQYF.

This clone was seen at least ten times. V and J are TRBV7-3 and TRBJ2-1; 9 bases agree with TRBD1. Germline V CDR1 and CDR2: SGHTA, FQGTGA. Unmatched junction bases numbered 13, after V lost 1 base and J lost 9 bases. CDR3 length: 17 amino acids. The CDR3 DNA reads TGTGCCAGCAGCTTAAGGGGTGGGGGACAGGGTATCGGTGAGCAGTTCTTC. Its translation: CASSLRGGGQGIGEQFF.

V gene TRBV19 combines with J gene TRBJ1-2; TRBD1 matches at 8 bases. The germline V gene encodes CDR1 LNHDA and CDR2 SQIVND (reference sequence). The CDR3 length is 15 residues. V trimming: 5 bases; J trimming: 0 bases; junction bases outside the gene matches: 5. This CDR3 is CASSPGTGANYGYTF. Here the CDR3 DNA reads TGTGCCAGTAGTCCGGGGACAGGTGCTAACTATGGCTACACCTTC. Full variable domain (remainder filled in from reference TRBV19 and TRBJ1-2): DGGITQSPKYLFRKEGQNVTLSCEQNLNHDAMYWYRQDPGQGLRLIYYSQIVNDFQKGDIAEGYSVSREKKESFPLTVTSAQKNPTAFYLCASSPGTGANYGYTFGSGTRLTVV.

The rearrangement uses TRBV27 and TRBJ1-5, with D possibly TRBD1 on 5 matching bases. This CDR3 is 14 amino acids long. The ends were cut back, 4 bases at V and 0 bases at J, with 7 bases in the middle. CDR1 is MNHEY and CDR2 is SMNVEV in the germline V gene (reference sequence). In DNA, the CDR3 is TGTGCCAGCAGTTGGACATATAGCAATCAGCCCCAGCATTTT. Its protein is CASSWTYSNQPQHF.

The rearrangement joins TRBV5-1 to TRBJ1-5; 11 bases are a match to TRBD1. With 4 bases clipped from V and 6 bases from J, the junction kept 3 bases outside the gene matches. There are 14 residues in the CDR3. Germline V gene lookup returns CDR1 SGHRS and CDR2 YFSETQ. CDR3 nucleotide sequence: TGCGCCAGCAGCACCGGGACAGGGGGTCAGCCCCAGCATTTT. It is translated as CASSTGTGGQPQHF.

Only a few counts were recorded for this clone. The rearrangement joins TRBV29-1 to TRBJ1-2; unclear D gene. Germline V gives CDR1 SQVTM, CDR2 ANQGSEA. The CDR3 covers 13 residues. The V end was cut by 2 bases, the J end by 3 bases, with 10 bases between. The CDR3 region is CSVELRTYYGYTF. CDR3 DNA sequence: TGCAGCGTTGAACTCCGGACTTACTATGGCTACACCTTC. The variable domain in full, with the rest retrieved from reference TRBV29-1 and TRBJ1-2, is SAVISQKPSRDICQRGTSLTIQCQVDSQVTMMFWYRQQPGQSLTLIATANQGSEATYESGFVIDKFPISRPNLTFSTLTVSNMSPEDSSIYLCSVELRTYYGYTFGSGTRLTVV.

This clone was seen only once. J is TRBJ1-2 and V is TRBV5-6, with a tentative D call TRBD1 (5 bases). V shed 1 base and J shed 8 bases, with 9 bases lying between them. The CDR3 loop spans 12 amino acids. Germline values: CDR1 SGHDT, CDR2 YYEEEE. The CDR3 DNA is TGTGCCAGCAGCTTGAACAGGCTCGGCTACACCTTC. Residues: CASSLNRLGYTF.